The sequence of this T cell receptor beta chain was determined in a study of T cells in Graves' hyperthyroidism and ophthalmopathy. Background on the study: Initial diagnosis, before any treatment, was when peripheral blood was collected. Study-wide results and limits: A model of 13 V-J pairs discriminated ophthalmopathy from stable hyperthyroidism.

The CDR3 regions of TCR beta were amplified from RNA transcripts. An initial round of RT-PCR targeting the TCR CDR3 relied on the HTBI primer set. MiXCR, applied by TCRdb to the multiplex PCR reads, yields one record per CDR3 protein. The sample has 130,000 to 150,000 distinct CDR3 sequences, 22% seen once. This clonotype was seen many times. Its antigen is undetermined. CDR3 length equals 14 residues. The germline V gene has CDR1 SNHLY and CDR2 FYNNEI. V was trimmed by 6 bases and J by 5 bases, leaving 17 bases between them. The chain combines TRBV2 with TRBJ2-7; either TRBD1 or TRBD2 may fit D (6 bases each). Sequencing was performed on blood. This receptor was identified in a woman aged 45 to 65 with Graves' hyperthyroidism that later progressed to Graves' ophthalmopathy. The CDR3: CASRKEGGSHEQYF. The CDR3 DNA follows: TGTGCCAGCAGGAAGGAGGGGGGATCCCACGAGCAGTACTTC.